The clone carrying this T cell receptor (beta chain) was seen a single time. Its antigen is not identified. The method was immunoSEQ multiplex PCR; TCRdb's version includes in-frame clones alone and lacks a portion of them. The table has some 270,000 clones, around 86% seen once. Germline CDR1 reads MDHEN; CDR2 reads SYDVKM. V was cut by 4 bases and J by 3 bases, with 10 bases left in between. CDR3 length equals 14 residues. This entry comes from a study of cytomegalovirus exposure and HLA in healthy donors. Broader study findings: According to a subsequent analysis, TCR clusters identified in the first cohort showed a tendency to co-occur across the roughly 110 validation repertoires.

This sequence was found in a woman aged 18-29 years in good health and CMV-seronegative. The sample comprised PBMCs. The rearrangement links TRBV28 to TRBJ1-3, with D unclear. This CDR3 reads CASSSQQIGNTIYF. CDR3 DNA: TGTGCCAGCAGTTCCCAACAGATTGGAAACACCATATATTTT.